These 14 T cell receptor beta chains originate from one sample sequenced in a study of blood T cell repertoires in COVID-19. Only in-frame clones appear in the TCRdb table, and some are missing; sequencing was by immunoSEQ multiplex PCR. The sample lists over 300,000 clones, almost 90% occurring once. The sequenced sample consisted of peripheral blood. The receptor source for this set is a young man with active or convalescent COVID-19.

This chain uses TRBV4-2 with TRBJ2-2; TRBD2 might be the D (6 bases). CDR1 LGHNA and CDR2 YNFKEQ come from the germline V gene. V gave up 4 bases and J gave up 3 bases, with 15 bases separating them. The CDR3 sequence is 16 residues long. CDR3 in amino acids: CASSLQDGGYTGELFF. The CDR3 coding sequence is TGTGCCAGCAGCCTTCAAGATGGAGGGTACACCGGGGAGCTGTTTTTT.

The J gene is TRBJ1-5, the V gene TRBV19; 10 bases agree with TRBD1. The germline gives CDR1 LNHDA, CDR2 SQIVND (reference sequence). This CDR3 has 16 amino acids. Losses at the gene ends were 6 bases for V and 5 bases for J; bases not matched to a gene: 10. In DNA form, the CDR3 reads TGTGCCAGTAGGAGGGGACAGGGGACAGCCCATCAGCCCCAGCATTTT. This sequence encodes CASRRGQGTAHQPQHF.

This clone was observed once. This rearrangement joins TRBV3-1 (or the pseudogene TRBV3-2) to TRBJ1-2; TRBD1 matches 7 bases. Germline CDR1 and CDR2: LGHDT and YNNKEL (reference sequence). V was pared by 1 base and J by 10 bases, with 9 bases of the junction left unmatched. CDR3 length: 14 amino acids. In DNA form, the CDR3 reads TGTGCCAGCAGCCAAGCCCAGACAGGGTCAGACTACACCTTC. It yields the protein CASSQAQTGSDYTF.

The chain employs TRBV5-8 and TRBJ2-5; perhaps TRBD2 as D (5 bases). The V and J ends lost 4 bases and 5 bases respectively, with 18 bases between them. CDR1 SGHTS and CDR2 YDEGEE come from the germline V gene. CDR3 size: 15 residues. The CDR3 region has the DNA TGTGCCAGCAGCGCGGGCGATCCAGTGGGGGAGACCCAGTACTTC. Residues: CASSAGDPVGETQYF.

The V gene is TRBV4-3, the J gene TRBJ2-1; TRBD2 agrees at 10 bases. The CDR3 has 17 residues. The ends lost 1 base at V and 6 bases at J; junction bases unmatched: 9. Looked up from germline, CDR1 is LGHNA and CDR2 is YSLEER. The CDR3 loop is CASSQALAGGPSNEQFF. The CDR3, as DNA: TGCGCCAGCAGCCAAGCGTTAGCGGGAGGCCCCTCCAATGAGCAGTTCTTC.

This clone was counted between two and nine times. The genes are TRBV19 and TRBJ2-7; 8 nucleotides align to TRBD1. V shed 4 bases, J shed 6 bases, and the junction held 11 bases outside the gene matches. CDR3 size: 15 residues. Germline assignment: CDR1 LNHDA and CDR2 SQIVND (reference sequence). The CDR3 DNA sequence: TGTGCCAGTAGTAACCTAGGGACAGGTTTGGTCGAGCAGTACTTC. Its translation is CASSNLGTGLVEQYF. The complete variable domain, with remaining parts taken from reference TRBV19 and TRBJ2-7, reads DGGITQSPKYLFRKEGQNVTLSCEQNLNHDAMYWYRQDPGQGLRLIYYSQIVNDFQKGDIAEGYSVSREKKESFPLTVTSAQKNPTAFYLCASSNLGTGLVEQYFGPGTRLTVT.

The chain recombines TRBV3-1 (or the pseudogene TRBV3-2) with TRBJ1-6; 9 nucleotides match TRBD1. The V gene's germline CDR1 is LGHDT and CDR2 YNNKEL (reference sequence). This CDR3 comprises 14 residues. Trimming removed 2 bases from V and 10 bases from J; junction bases left unmatched: 3. CDR3 nucleotides: TGTGCCAGCAGCCAAAACAGGGGGCAGTCACCCCTCCACTTT. This encodes CASSQNRGQSPLHF.

The gene calls are TRBV19 and TRBJ2-1; D call uncertain. The CDR3 has 13 residues. The germline gives CDR1 LNHDA, CDR2 SQIVND (reference sequence). V was shortened by 3 bases and J by 3 bases, with 6 bases between the two germline ends. The CDR3 sequence: CASSIRSYNEQFF. DNA of the CDR3: TGTGCCAGTAGTATCAGAAGCTACAATGAGCAGTTCTTC.

This clone was seen a few times. CDR3 in amino acids: CASTFSRAGRSTEAFF. The CDR3 bases are TGTGCCAGCACTTTCTCACGGGCGGGGCGGAGCACTGAAGCTTTCTTT. The genes are TRBV5-5 and TRBJ1-1, with a weak D call TRBD1 (5 bases). This CDR3 contains 16 residues. Germline CDR1 reads SGHKS; CDR2 reads YYEKEE (reference sequence). V lost 6 bases to trimming and J lost 4 bases, with 22 bases between them.

The J gene is TRBJ2-1, the V gene TRBV6-2 or TRBV6-3; 11 nucleotides line up with TRBD2. CDR3 length: 16 amino acids. Per the germline V gene, CDR1 is MNHEY and CDR2 is SVGEGT. Unmatched junction bases numbered 5, after V lost 0 bases and J lost 7 bases. The DNA of the CDR3 is TGTGCCAGCAGTTACTCTAGCGGGGGGGCCGATAATGAGCAGTTCTTC. Translation gives CASSYSSGGADNEQFF.

The V gene is TRBV6-2 or TRBV6-3, the J gene TRBJ1-2; 7 bases match TRBD1. The ends lost 2 bases at V and 11 bases at J; junction bases unmatched: 8. CDR3 length: 13 residues. The germline CDR1 and CDR2 sequences are MNHEY and SVGEGT. The DNA of the CDR3 is TGTGCCAGCAGTTACAACAGGGGCTCGAAATACACCTTC. This encodes CASSYNRGSKYTF.

This chain links TRBV7-8 with TRBJ2-7; a possible D gene is TRBD2 (7 bases). V lost 0 bases to trimming and J lost 9 bases, with 15 bases between them. CDR3 size: 14 residues. The germline V gene has CDR1 SGHVS and CDR2 FQNEAQ. This CDR3 is CASSLALLATGQYF. CDR3 nucleotides: TGTGCCAGCAGCTTAGCGCTACTAGCGACAGGGCAGTACTTC.

The chain employs TRBV6-2 or TRBV6-3 and TRBJ1-6; D gene unclear. The CDR3 runs to 17 residues. In germline, CDR1 is MNHEY, CDR2 SVGEGT. Trimming cost V 0 bases and J 0 bases, with 9 bases left between them. CDR3 bases: TGTGCCAGCAGTTACTCGTCGATGAGCTCCTATAATTCACCCCTCCACTTT. Its protein product is CASSYSSMSSYNSPLHF.

The chain joins TRBV6-6 to TRBJ1-1; D remains ambiguous. V was shortened by 2 bases and J by 1 base, with 11 bases between the two germline ends. CDR1 is MNHNY and CDR2 is SVGAGI in the germline V gene (reference sequence). There are 15 residues in the CDR3. The CDR3 DNA follows: TGTGCCAGCAGTTACCCGGGAGACCAGAACACTGAAGCTTTCTTT. Its protein product is CASSYPGDQNTEAFF.